Below, 22 T cell receptor beta chains from the same sample are listed, as sequenced in a study of technical replicates of blood from a handful of donors. Assay: immunoSEQ multiplex PCR; the TCRdb copy retains only in-frame clones and omits some. The sample lists 80,000 to 95,000 clones, 90% to 96% occurring once. Sample: T cells isolated from PBMCs. The source of these receptors is a human donor in good health.

Concerning this clone: Other DNA sequences of this sample code for an identical CDR3. V and J are TRBV9 and TRBJ2-2; D gene ambiguous. The germline V gene encodes CDR1 SGDLS and CDR2 YYNGEE. This CDR3 has 14 amino acids. Trimming shortened V by 0 bases and J by 2 bases, and 5 bases separated the two germline ends. CDR3 in amino acids: CASSVGGNTGELFF. In nucleotides, the CDR3 is TGTGCCAGCAGCGTAGGCGGTAACACCGGGGAGCTGTTTTTT.

The chain recombines TRBV7-2 with TRBJ1-2, with D possibly matching TRBD1 (5 bases). There are 13 residues in the CDR3. V shed 5 bases and J shed 7 bases, with 14 bases lying between them. CDR1 and CDR2 (germline): SGHTA, FQGNSA. The CDR3 DNA follows: TGTGCCAGCAGCCCAGGGAATTTCGGTGGCTACACCTTC. Translating gives CASSPGNFGGYTF.

The chain carries TRBV9 and TRBJ2-3, with no clear D. Trimming took off 0 bases at V and 2 bases at J, with 13 bases between the two ends. The CDR3 is made up of 16 amino acids. Looked up from germline, CDR1 is SGDLS and CDR2 is YYNGEE. CDR3 sequence (DNA): TGTGCCAGCAGCGTAGGAGATGGGCCGGACACAGATACGCAGTATTTT. This gives the protein CASSVGDGPDTDTQYF.

The chain is built from TRBV9 and TRBJ2-3; a weak D match, TRBD2 (6 bases). Trimming left V 3 bases short and J 3 bases short, with 14 bases between. The CDR3 loop spans 15 amino acids. Germline lookup yields CDR1 SGDLS and CDR2 YYNGEE. The CDR3 loop is CASSAPSDGTDTQYF. In DNA, the CDR3 is TGTGCCAGCAGCGCACCTAGCGATGGAACAGATACGCAGTATTTT. Supplemented by reference TRBV9 and TRBJ2-3, the full variable domain reads DSGVTQTPKHLITATGQRVTLRCSPRSGDLSVYWYQQSLDQGLQFLIQYYNGEERAKGNILERFSAQQFPDLHSELNLSSLELGDSALYFCASSAPSDGTDTQYFGPGTRLTVL.

The rearrangement uses TRBV28 and TRBJ1-2; the match to TRBD1 covers 10 bases. Trimming removed 4 bases from V and 5 bases from J; junction bases left unmatched: 10. In germline, CDR1 is MDHEN, CDR2 SYDVKM. The CDR3 sequence is 16 residues long. CDR3 sequence: CASSSGTGEIGYGYTF. The CDR3 DNA sequence: TGTGCCAGCAGTTCCGGGACAGGGGAAATCGGGTATGGCTACACCTTC.

The genes are TRBV19 and TRBJ1-3, with TRBD1 as a possible D gene (5 bases). Germline V lookup: CDR1 LNHDA, CDR2 SQIVND (reference sequence). CDR3 size: 13 residues. V lost 7 bases to trimming and J lost 8 bases, with 15 bases between them. The CDR3 spells CASNGRVGDTIYF. Written as DNA, the CDR3 is TGTGCCAGTAACGGCAGGGTAGGGGACACCATATATTTT.

V is TRBV7-9 and J is TRBJ2-1; 12 bases line up with TRBD2. The V gene's germline CDR1 is SEHNR and CDR2 FQNEAQ (reference sequence). There are 16 residues in the CDR3. J gave up 8 bases and V 2 bases, and 7 bases lay outside the gene matches. CDR3 sequence reads: CASSLRTSGVLDEQFF. As DNA, the CDR3 is TGTGCCAGCAGCTTAAGGACTAGCGGGGTTTTGGATGAGCAGTTCTTC.

The chain combines TRBV7-6 with TRBJ1-5; no firm D call. Trimming cost V 5 bases and J 0 bases, with 11 bases left between them. This CDR3 has 15 amino acids. Germline lookup yields CDR1 SGHVS and CDR2 FNYEAQ. As DNA, the CDR3 is TGTGCCAGCAGCATCAGACAACTTAGCAATCAGCCCCAGCATTTT. It specifies CASSIRQLSNQPQHF.

The rearrangement uses TRBV28 and TRBJ1-1; D perhaps matches TRBD1 (5 bases). The germline V gene has CDR1 MDHEN and CDR2 SYDVKM. V gave up 7 bases and J gave up 2 bases, with 14 bases separating them. This CDR3 spans 14 amino acids. Written as DNA, the CDR3 is TGTGCCAGCACCTTAACAGGAGTCAACACTGAAGCTTTCTTT. Translation: CASTLTGVNTEAFF.

The chain links TRBV28 to TRBJ2-7; 9 bases align to TRBD1. Unmatched junction bases numbered 5, after V lost 5 bases and J lost 3 bases. Germline CDR1 and CDR2: MDHEN and SYDVKM. The CDR3 has 14 amino acids. DNA of the CDR3: TGTGCCAGCAGTCCCGGGACAGGGATCTACGAGCAGTACTTC. Protein sequence: CASSPGTGIYEQYF. Drawing the rest from reference TRBV28 and TRBJ2-7, the complete variable domain is DVKVTQSSRYLVKRTGEKVFLECVQDMDHENMFWYRQDPGLGLRLIYFSYDVKMKEKGDIPEGYSVSREKKERFSLILESASTNQTSMYLCASSPGTGIYEQYFGPGTRLTVT.

The J gene is TRBJ2-7, the V gene TRBV2; D is possibly TRBD1 (6 bases). This CDR3 has 14 amino acids. The V gene lost 4 bases and the J gene lost 3 bases, with 13 bases spanning the gap. Germline CDR1 and CDR2: SNHLY and FYNNEI. Here the CDR3 reads CASSGPDSNYEQYF. The CDR3 nucleotides are TGTGCCAGCAGTGGACCGGACAGCAACTACGAGCAGTACTTC.

The chain's CDR3 is CASEDRGLNEKLFF. CDR3 DNA sequence: TGTGCCAGCGAGGACAGGGGGCTTAATGAAAAACTGTTTTTT. V and J are TRBV7-8 and TRBJ1-4; the match to TRBD1 covers 11 bases. Germline values: CDR1 SGHVS, CDR2 FQNEAQ. The CDR3 runs to 14 residues. The V segment lost 8 bases and the J segment 4 bases; nucleotides outside the gene matches: 3.

This chain connects TRBV29-1 to TRBJ2-5, with 12 nucleotides matching TRBD2. The germline V gene encodes CDR1 SQVTM and CDR2 ANQGSEA. The CDR3 runs to 14 residues. V lost 5 bases to trimming and J lost 5 bases; unmatched junction nucleotides: 6. The CDR3 reads CSVLAGGPLETQYF. DNA for the CDR3: TGCAGCGTTCTAGCGGGAGGGCCTCTGGAGACCCAGTACTTC.

The chain combines TRBV27 with TRBJ2-6; D gene ambiguous. The germline CDR1 and CDR2 sequences are MNHEY and SMNVEV (reference sequence). The germline V and J ends were trimmed by 3 bases and 3 bases, with 3 bases remaining between them. The CDR3 spans 13 residues. Written as DNA, the CDR3 is TGTGCCAGCAGTTTCTATGGGGCCAACGTCCTGACTTTC. Its translation: CASSFYGANVLTF.

The rearrangement uses TRBV11-2 and TRBJ2-1, with 12 bases matching TRBD2. The CDR3 has 19 residues. The V segment lost 3 bases and the J segment 4 bases; nucleotides outside the gene matches: 13. Germline lookup yields CDR1 SGHAT and CDR2 FQNNGV. The DNA of the CDR3 is TGTGCCAGCAGCTTTCTGGGGTGGTCTAGCGGGAGGGCGTACAATGAGCAGTTCTTC. It is translated as CASSFLGWSSGRAYNEQFF.

The V and J genes are TRBV6-6 and TRBJ2-7, with 10 bases identical to TRBD1. V lost 8 bases to trimming and J lost 5 bases; unmatched junction nucleotides: 3. CDR1 and CDR2 from the germline V gene are MNHNY and SVGAGI (reference sequence). This CDR3 has 12 amino acids. The CDR3 DNA follows: TGTGCCAGCGGAGGGACAGGGGACGAGCAGTACTTC. It translates to CASGGTGDEQYF.

The rearrangement uses TRBV29-1 and TRBJ2-7; TRBD2 might be the D (5 bases). CDR3 length: 13 residues. Germline V gene sequence: CDR1 SQVTM, CDR2 ANQGSEA. V was cut by 3 bases and J by 4 bases, with 13 bases left in between. CDR3: CSVEGEGVYEQYF. CDR3 bases: TGCAGCGTTGAGGGAGAGGGAGTATACGAGCAGTACTTC.

This clone was found once. This chain uses TRBV7-9 with TRBJ1-4, with a tentative D call TRBD1 (6 bases). Deletions cut 1 base from V and 6 bases from J, with 6 bases between. The CDR3 contains 13 residues. CDR1 and CDR2 (germline): SEHNR, FQNEAQ (reference sequence). This CDR3 reads CASSLEGDEKLFF. The DNA of the CDR3 is TGTGCCAGCAGCTTAGAGGGGGATGAAAAACTGTTTTTT.

The chain uses TRBV7-9 and TRBJ1-1; D is possibly TRBD1 (5 bases). Germline CDR1 reads SEHNR; CDR2 reads FQNEAQ (reference sequence). This CDR3 contains 13 residues. V gave up 5 bases and J gave up 1 base, with 8 bases separating them. The CDR3 coding sequence is TGTGCCAGCAGCACGCAGGGGAACACTGAAGCTTTCTTT. Protein: CASSTQGNTEAFF.

The genes are TRBV4-1 and TRBJ2-1; D gene uncertain. The CDR3 is made up of 13 amino acids. Per germline, CDR1 MGHRA and CDR2 YSYEKL. V was cut by 5 bases and J by 9 bases, with 14 bases left in between. CDR3 loop: CASSSLSGPEQFF. For the CDR3, the DNA is TGCGCCAGCAGCTCCCTCAGTGGGCCTGAGCAGTTCTTC.

V and J are TRBV18 and TRBJ1-1, with unresolved D. In germline, CDR1 is KGHSH, CDR2 LQKENI. The CDR3 sequence is 15 residues long. Trimming cost V 2 bases and J 0 bases, with 10 bases left between them. CDR3 in DNA: TGTGCCAGCTCACCAATAAACAGTATGAACACTGAAGCTTTCTTT. Translated: CASSPINSMNTEAFF.

This chain connects TRBV6-4 to TRBJ2-2; 10 positions match TRBD1. The length of the CDR3 is 15 residues. In germline, CDR1 is MRHNA, CDR2 SNTAGT. The V and J ends lost 7 bases and 7 bases, in that order; junction bases with no gene match: 9. In DNA, the CDR3 is TGTGCCAGCACTAGGACAGGGGGAAGTGTCGGGGAGCTGTTTTTT. Translating gives CASTRTGGSVGELFF.